This TCR beta chain emerged from a study of blood T cell repertoires in COVID-19. On the study more broadly: Italy, Spain and the United States were the sources of the convalescent and acute COVID-19 samples. Sources were T cells, B-cell-depleted T cells, or PBMCs; the material itself was cDNA or gDNA.

A COVID-19 case was met by exposed participants within 2 weeks before study entry. Per the original data handling: Researchers report that nucleated cell counts were estimated from reference gene primer amplification. Generated by immunoSEQ multiplex PCR, the TCRdb table keeps only in-frame clones and is missing some. D and trimming come from the DNA, and the V and J calls and clone size come from that table. Of 290,000 or so clones listed, roughly 85% were seen once; the top ten hold about 5%. The length of the CDR3 is 14 residues. V gave up 4 bases and J gave up 4 bases, with 13 bases separating them. Germline V gene data show CDR1 as SGHVS and CDR2 as FNYEAQ.

The chain links TRBV7-6 to TRBJ1-1, with a tentative D call TRBD1 (5 bases). This clonotype originated in a middle-aged man who had been exposed to COVID-19. Input material: PBMCs or T cells enriched from blood (not recorded which). CDR3 loop: CASSSAGFRTEAFF. As DNA, the CDR3 is TGTGCCAGCAGCTCGGCAGGGTTTCGCACTGAAGCTTTCTTT.